Presented here are 29 T cell receptor beta chains from one specimen sequenced in a study of cytomegalovirus exposure and HLA in healthy donors. The PCR contained 60 Vbeta and 13 Jbeta primers. Sequenced by immunoSEQ multiplex PCR; TCRdb stores in-frame clones only, minus some. The sample carries roughly 140,000 clones, about 60% recorded once. Input material: PBMCs. The receptor set was obtained from a woman aged 55-69 years in good health and CMV-seropositive.

This clone has only a few counts. The chain combines TRBV7-7 with TRBJ2-1, with D possibly TRBD1 on 7 matching bases. The germline gives CDR1 SSHAT, CDR2 FNYEAQ (reference sequence). Trimming cost V 5 bases and J 4 bases, with 9 bases left between them. There are 13 residues in the CDR3. The CDR3 bases are TGTGCCAGCAGCCCAGGGGGGTACAATGAGCAGTTCTTC. It is translated as CASSPGGYNEQFF. Together with reference TRBV7-7 and TRBJ2-1, the CDR3 gives the full variable domain: GAGVSQSPRYKVTKRGQDVTLRCDPISSHATLYWYQQALGQGPEFLTYFNYEAQPDKSGLPSDRFSAERPEGSISTLTIQRTEQRDSAMYRCASSPGGYNEQFFGPGTRLTVL.

The chain uses TRBV5-4 and TRBJ1-2; D may be TRBD1 (6 bases). Germline loops: CDR1 SGHNT, CDR2 YYREEE (reference sequence). The ends were cut back, 4 bases at V and 5 bases at J, with 21 bases in the middle. The CDR3 runs to 16 residues. Here the CDR3 reads CASSLPRGGVEYGYTF. The CDR3 DNA follows: TGTGCCAGCAGCCTACCCCGGGGGGGCGTAGAGTATGGCTACACCTTC.

The chain uses TRBV5-1 and TRBJ2-1, with TRBD2 matching 12 bases. CDR1 and CDR2 (germline): SGHRS, YFSETQ. J gave up 7 bases and V 3 bases, and 5 bases lay outside the gene matches. The CDR3 contains 15 residues. CDR3 residues: CASSYLAGGQNEQFF. CDR3 in DNA: TGCGCCAGCAGCTACCTAGCGGGAGGGCAGAATGAGCAGTTCTTC.

The chain uses TRBV7-9 and TRBJ2-5, with 8 bases aligning to TRBD1. The CDR3 loop spans 14 amino acids. The germline V gene encodes CDR1 SEHNR and CDR2 FQNEAQ (reference sequence). V was pared by 5 bases and J by 0 bases, with 2 bases of the junction left unmatched. CDR3 bases: TGTGCCAGCAGCCTGGACAGGGACCAAGAGACCCAGTACTTC. The encoded protein is CASSLDRDQETQYF. Complete variable domain (other parts from reference TRBV7-9 and TRBJ2-5): DTGVSQNPRHKITKRGQNVTFRCDPISEHNRLYWYRQTLGQGPEFLTYFQNEAQLEKSRLLSDRFSAERPKGSFSTLEIQRTEQGDSAMYLCASSLDRDQETQYFGPGTRLLVL.

The chain combines TRBV6-1 with TRBJ2-7; 11 positions agree with TRBD2. There are 15 residues in the CDR3. The V and J ends lost 7 bases and 0 bases, in that order; junction bases with no gene match: 5. Germline lookup yields CDR1 MNHNS and CDR2 SASEGT. The CDR3, as DNA: TGTGCCAGCATACCCACTAGCGGGAGCTCCTACGAGCAGTACTTC. Translated, it gives CASIPTSGSSYEQYF.

This clone has just a few counts. Here the CDR3 reads CASSLTGRGYEQYF. The CDR3 DNA is TGCGCCAGCAGCTTGACAGGGAGAGGCTACGAGCAGTACTTC. This sequence joins TRBV5-1 and TRBJ2-7, with D possibly TRBD1 on 6 matching bases. CDR1 is SGHRS, CDR2 YFSETQ, per germline. V lost 1 base, J lost 3 bases, and 11 bases lay in between. The CDR3 has 14 residues.

The rearrangement links TRBV28 to TRBJ1-3, with D possibly being TRBD1 (5 bases). Trimming shortened V by 3 bases and J by 0 bases, and 12 bases separated the two germline ends. The germline V gene encodes CDR1 MDHEN and CDR2 SYDVKM. The CDR3 covers 16 residues. The CDR3 nucleotides read TGTGCCAGCAGTTTGACGGGGGACCCCTCTGGAAACACCATATATTTT. Protein product: CASSLTGDPSGNTIYF.

The chain uses TRBV6-6 and TRBJ2-3, with TRBD1 as a possible D gene (6 bases). This CDR3 spans 16 amino acids. The V and J ends lost 2 bases and 3 bases respectively, with 15 bases between them. Germline values: CDR1 MNHNY, CDR2 SVGAGI (reference sequence). CDR3 sequence (DNA): TGTGCCAGCAGTTACCTAGGACAGATCCTAACAGATACGCAGTATTTT. Amino acids: CASSYLGQILTDTQYF.

This clone was picked up a small number of times. The chain employs TRBV27 and TRBJ2-1; 7 bases map to TRBD1. The junction had 1 base not matched to a gene; V was cut back by 8 bases and J by 0 bases. Germline CDR1 is MNHEY and CDR2 is SMNVEV (reference sequence). There are 13 residues in the CDR3. Written as DNA, the CDR3 is TGTGCCAGCCGGGACAGCTCCTACAATGAGCAGTTCTTC. Its protein product is CASRDSSYNEQFF.

The V and J genes are TRBV7-2 and TRBJ2-7; a possible D gene is TRBD2 (6 bases). The germline gives CDR1 SGHTA, CDR2 FQGNSA. V gave up 2 bases and J gave up 1 base, with 15 bases separating them. The CDR3 consists of 16 residues. CDR3 DNA: TGTGCCAGCAGCTTACCCCCCGGGGGTGCGTCCTACGAGCAGTACTTC. It specifies CASSLPPGGASYEQYF. Full variable domain (outside the CDR3, taken from reference TRBV7-2 and TRBJ2-7): GAGVSQSPSNKVTEKGKDVELRCDPISGHTALYWYRQSLGQGLEFLIYFQGNSAPDKSGLPSDRFSAERTGGSVSTLTIQRTQQEDSAVYLCASSLPPGGASYEQYFGPGTRLTVT.

The V gene is TRBV11-3, the J gene TRBJ2-5, with 9 bases identical to TRBD1. The CDR3 is 15 amino acids. Germline-derived CDR1 and CDR2 are SGHNT and YENEEA. The J segment lost 4 bases and the V segment lost 5 bases, leaving 8 bases of the junction unmatched. This CDR3 reads CASSRSGQGGETQYF. The CDR3 DNA reads TGTGCCAGCAGCCGCTCGGGACAGGGAGGAGAGACCCAGTACTTC.

The chain uses TRBV29-1 and TRBJ2-3, with no clear D. Looked up from germline, CDR1 is SQVTM and CDR2 is ANQGSEA. Trimming left V 5 bases short and J 4 bases short, with 10 bases between. The CDR3 length is 12 residues. The CDR3 sequence: CSVPLVADTQYF. CDR3 nucleotide sequence: TGCAGCGTTCCTCTTGTAGCAGATACGCAGTATTTT.

The chain carries TRBV9 and TRBJ1-1; TRBD1 might be the D (6 bases). The CDR3 consists of 16 residues. Deletions cut 0 bases from V and 2 bases from J, with 14 bases between. Germline CDR1 is SGDLS and CDR2 is YYNGEE. Written as DNA, the CDR3 is TGTGCCAGCAGCGTAGATGGAGGGGGGGATAACACTGAAGCTTTCTTT. Protein product: CASSVDGGGDNTEAFF.

This clone was found a few times. This chain uses TRBV20-1 with TRBJ1-1, with 8 nucleotides matching TRBD1. Germline V gives CDR1 DFQATT, CDR2 SNEGSKA (reference sequence). The CDR3 consists of 11 residues. In DNA, the CDR3 is TGCACTTTCGACAGGGGCACTGAAGCTTTCTTT. Translating gives CTFDRGTEAFF.

This clone was found a few times. The chain joins TRBV11-2 to TRBJ2-7, with D perhaps matching TRBD1 (5 bases). CDR1 is SGHAT, CDR2 FQNNGV, per germline. The CDR3 sequence is 14 residues long. The V gene lost 7 bases and the J gene lost 5 bases, with 18 bases spanning the gap. The CDR3 sequence is CASTSYQGEHEQYF. The CDR3 nucleotides read TGTGCCAGCACCTCCTATCAAGGGGAACACGAGCAGTACTTC.

The rearrangement uses TRBV27 and TRBJ1-1, with TRBD1 identical over 7 bases. CDR3 length equals 13 residues. Trimming took 6 bases from V and 8 from J; bases not matched to a gene: 9. Germline assignment: CDR1 MNHEY and CDR2 SMNVEV (reference sequence). In DNA form, the CDR3 reads TGTGCCAGCAGCTCCCCAGTGGACAGGGAAGCTTTCTTT. This translates into CASSSPVDREAFF.

The chain has TRBV7-9 and TRBJ1-5; 10 nucleotides align to TRBD1. The length of the CDR3 is 14 residues. Germline-derived CDR1 and CDR2 are SEHNR and FQNEAQ (reference sequence). The ends lost 6 bases at V and 6 bases at J; junction bases unmatched: 5. CDR3 in amino acids: CASSTGTGVQPQHF. CDR3 DNA sequence: TGTGCCAGCAGTACCGGGACAGGGGTTCAGCCCCAGCATTTT.

This chain connects TRBV7-9 to TRBJ1-3, with D perhaps TRBD1 (6 bases). The V end lost 5 bases, the J end lost 1 base, and 9 bases lay between the germline ends. This CDR3 spans 14 amino acids. Germline V CDR1 and CDR2: SEHNR, FQNEAQ (reference sequence). CDR3 sequence reads: CASSPTGSGNTIYF. Here the CDR3 DNA reads TGTGCCAGCAGCCCCACAGGGTCTGGAAACACCATATATTTT.

This clone was recorded a few times. The chain couples TRBV2 to TRBJ2-7; 7 bases agree with TRBD2. Germline loops: CDR1 SNHLY, CDR2 FYNNEI. The V gene end was trimmed by 6 bases and the J gene end by 2 bases; junction bases not matched to a gene: 7. This CDR3 is 14 amino acids long. The CDR3 is CASRDGAGAYEQYF. CDR3 in DNA: TGTGCCAGCAGGGACGGGGCGGGAGCCTACGAGCAGTACTTC.

There are a few counts of this clone. Other DNA variants within this sample encode the same CDR3. The chain is built from TRBV30 and TRBJ1-4; possibly TRBD1 for D (6 bases). The germline CDR1 and CDR2 sequences are GTSNPN and SVGIG (reference sequence). Trimming cost V 2 bases and J 5 bases, with 12 bases left between them. The CDR3 runs 14 residues. The CDR3 nucleotides are TGTGCCTGGAGTAAAAGGACAGAGAATGAAAAACTGTTTTTT. Its protein product is CAWSKRTENEKLFF.

The rearrangement links TRBV2 to TRBJ1-2; 7 positions agree with TRBD1. CDR1 is SNHLY, CDR2 FYNNEI, per germline. The CDR3 spans 14 residues. Unmatched junction bases numbered 6, after V lost 5 bases and J lost 3 bases. CDR3 residues: CASSLFGTDYGYTF. CDR3 sequence (DNA): TGTGCCAGCAGTCTCTTCGGGACAGACTATGGCTACACCTTC.

The J gene is TRBJ2-7, the V gene TRBV5-1, with D possibly TRBD2 on 5 matching bases. Trimming removed 6 bases at V and 5 bases at J, with 18 bases between. The germline CDR1 and CDR2 sequences are SGHRS and YFSETQ. CDR3 size: 14 residues. This chain's CDR3 is CASTLDTPGDEQYF. DNA for the CDR3: TGCGCCAGCACCCTCGACACCCCCGGGGACGAGCAGTACTTC.

The V call is TRBV27, the J call TRBJ1-4, with a possible D match to TRBD1 (6 bases). Germline assignment: CDR1 MNHEY and CDR2 SMNVEV (reference sequence). Trimming removed 0 bases from V and 11 bases from J, with 13 bases in between. This CDR3 contains 14 residues. The CDR3 DNA reads as TGTGCCAGCAGTTTATCGGTCTCAGGGGAGAAACTGTTTTTT. It translates to CASSLSVSGEKLFF.

The V gene is TRBV30, the J gene TRBJ2-2; a weak D match, TRBD2 (5 bases). The V gene lost 5 bases and the J gene lost 1 base, with 8 bases spanning the gap. This CDR3 is 13 amino acids long. The germline CDR1 and CDR2 sequences are GTSNPN and SVGIG (reference sequence). For the CDR3, the DNA is TGTGCCTGGGACGGACTGAACACCGGGGAGCTGTTTTTT. It yields the protein CAWDGLNTGELFF.

The chain employs TRBV7-9 and TRBJ2-3, with D tentatively TRBD1 (6 bases). The germline V gene encodes CDR1 SEHNR and CDR2 FQNEAQ (reference sequence). V dropped 2 bases and J dropped 6 bases, with 12 bases sitting between them. The CDR3 is made up of 14 amino acids. CDR3 residues: CASSLSGASDTQYF. DNA for the CDR3: TGTGCCAGCAGCTTATCAGGGGCTAGCGATACGCAGTATTTT.

The V and J genes are TRBV7-2 and TRBJ2-3; 8 bases align to TRBD1. The CDR3 is 16 amino acids. Per germline, CDR1 SGHTA and CDR2 FQGNSA. V lost 0 bases to trimming and J lost 5 bases; unmatched junction nucleotides: 7. DNA for the CDR3: TGTGCCAGCAGCTTAGCGGGGACAGGACGGGGAGATACGCAGTATTTT. Amino acid sequence: CASSLAGTGRGDTQYF.

CDR3 coding DNA: TGTGCCAGCAGCGAGCCCAAGCGGATGAACACCGGGGAGCTGTTTTTT. It codes for CASSEPKRMNTGELFF. J is TRBJ2-2 and V is TRBV7-8; TRBD2 might be the D (5 bases). V dropped 5 bases and J dropped 1 base, with 14 bases sitting between them. The V gene's germline CDR1 is SGHVS and CDR2 FQNEAQ. The length of the CDR3 is 16 residues.

The CDR3 spells CTAQEGIEQYF. The CDR3 DNA reads TGCACCGCACAGGAAGGGATCGAGCAGTACTTC. The gene calls are TRBV20-1 and TRBJ2-7; D is possibly TRBD1 (5 bases). The germline V gene encodes CDR1 DFQATT and CDR2 SNEGSKA (reference sequence). This CDR3 is built from 11 residues.

V usage is TRBV6-6 and J usage is TRBJ1-2; 7 bases match TRBD1. Germline V gene lookup returns CDR1 MNHNY and CDR2 SVGAGI (reference sequence). The CDR3 totals 13 residues. The V gene end was trimmed by 6 bases and the J gene end by 7 bases; junction bases not matched to a gene: 8. The CDR3 loop is CASRPISGGGYTF. Written as DNA, the CDR3 is TGTGCCAGCAGACCGATTTCAGGGGGTGGCTACACCTTC.